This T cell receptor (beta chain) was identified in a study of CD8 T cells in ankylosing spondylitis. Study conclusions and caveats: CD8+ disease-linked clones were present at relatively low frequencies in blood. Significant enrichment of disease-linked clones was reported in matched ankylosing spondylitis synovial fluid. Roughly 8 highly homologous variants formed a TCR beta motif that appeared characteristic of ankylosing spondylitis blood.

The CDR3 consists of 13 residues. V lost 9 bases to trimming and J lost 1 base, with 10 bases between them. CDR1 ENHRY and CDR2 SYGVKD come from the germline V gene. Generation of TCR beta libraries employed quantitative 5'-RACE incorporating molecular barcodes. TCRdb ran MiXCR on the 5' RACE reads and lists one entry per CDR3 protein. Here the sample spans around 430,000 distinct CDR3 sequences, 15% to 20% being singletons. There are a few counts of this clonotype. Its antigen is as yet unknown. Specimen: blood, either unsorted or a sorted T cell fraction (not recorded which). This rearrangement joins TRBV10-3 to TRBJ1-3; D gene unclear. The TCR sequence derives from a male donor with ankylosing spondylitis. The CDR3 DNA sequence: TGTGCCATAACCTCGGGGTCTGGAAACACCATATATTTT. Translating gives CAITSGSGNTIYF.